This TCR beta chain came from a study of a mutant IDH1 vaccine in newly diagnosed glioma. Study in general: The treated population exhibited a male proportion of roughly 62%, a female proportion of 37.5%, and a mean age of about 40 years. Standard pretreatment was either radiotherapy, temozolomide, or, for most, radiochemotherapy with temozolomide.

Remarks on this clone: Its antigen is not identified.

Documented time point: week 11, during vaccination. In the vaccine, a single dose held 300 ug of the mutant IDH1 20-mer peptide, along with topical imiquimod. Study outcomes and limitations: Patients showed vaccine-induced immune responses at a rate of 90% to 95%.

Here immunoSEQ multiplex PCR was the method, and the copy in TCRdb shows in-frame clones only, minus some. The sample has approximately 25,000 clones, over 65% seen once. This CDR3 has 16 residues. The J segment lost 1 base and the V segment lost 7 bases, leaving 9 bases of the junction unmatched. Germline CDR1 and CDR2: MDHEN and SYDVKM. The TCR originated in a woman under 30 with glioma. The sequenced sample was PBMCs, obtained from a glioma patient whose treatment included an IDH1 peptide vaccine. The chain links TRBV28 to TRBJ2-3; 9 bases align to TRBD2. CDR3 amino acids: CASNPGREGGTDTQYF. CDR3 sequence (DNA): TGTGCCAGCAACCCCGGGCGGGAGGGGGGCACAGATACGCAGTATTTT.